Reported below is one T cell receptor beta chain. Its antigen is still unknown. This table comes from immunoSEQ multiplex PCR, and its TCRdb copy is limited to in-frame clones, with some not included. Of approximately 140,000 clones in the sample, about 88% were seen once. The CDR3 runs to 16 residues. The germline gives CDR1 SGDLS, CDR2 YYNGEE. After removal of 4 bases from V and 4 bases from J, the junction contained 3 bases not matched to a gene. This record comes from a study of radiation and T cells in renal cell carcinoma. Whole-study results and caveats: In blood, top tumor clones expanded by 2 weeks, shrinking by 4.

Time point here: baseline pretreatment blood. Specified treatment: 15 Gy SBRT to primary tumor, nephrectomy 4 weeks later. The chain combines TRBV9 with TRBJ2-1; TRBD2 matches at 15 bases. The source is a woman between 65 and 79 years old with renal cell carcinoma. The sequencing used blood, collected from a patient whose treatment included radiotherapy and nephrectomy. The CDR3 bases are TGTGCCAGCAGCACGGGACTAGCGGGGGGATACAATGAGCAGTTCTTC. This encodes CASSTGLAGGYNEQFF. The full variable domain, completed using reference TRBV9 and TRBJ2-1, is DSGVTQTPKHLITATGQRVTLRCSPRSGDLSVYWYQQSLDQGLQFLIQYYNGEERAKGNILERFSAQQFPDLHSELNLSSLELGDSALYFCASSTGLAGGYNEQFFGPGTRLTVL.